This T cell receptor beta chain was retrieved from a study of blood T cells in healthy people across ages. The second PCR ran about 7 to 12 cycles with a sample-barcoded 5' primer and J-beta primers. Each of the cDNA molecules was tagged by a template-switch adaptor with 12 random nucleotides. There were at least 3 million CDR3-containing paired-end reads obtained from each sample. TCRdb redid the calling of the 5' RACE reads with MiXCR, one entry per CDR3 protein. The sample shows roughly 1,500,000 distinct CDR3 sequences, 42% of them seen only once. The study, taken as a whole, reports: The lack of PBMC sorting stopped any conclusive naive versus antigen-experienced comparison. CMV infection status of these donors was not known.

Concerning this clonotype itself: Its antigen remains unknown.

CDR3 length: 16 residues. The ends lost 4 bases at V and 7 bases at J; junction bases unmatched: 10. The germline V gene encodes CDR1 MNHNS and CDR2 SASEGT. The chain employs TRBV6-1 and TRBJ2-1, with 10 bases fitting TRBD2. Material: blood. This receptor was taken from a woman in her late teens or twenties in good health. CDR3 DNA sequence: TGTGCCAGCAGTGCGCTCAGCGGGGGGGTTGGTAATGAGCAGTTCTTC. The encoded protein is CASSALSGGVGNEQFF.